This T cell receptor beta chain was found in a study of T cell responses to AZD1222 COVID-19 vaccine (dated by TCRdb to the early 2020s). Turning to the overall study: AZD1222 recipients given second doses at about 4 weeks or at about 12 weeks were pooled, since spike-specific TCR depth and breadth were not found to differ between the two schedules. A total of approximately 230 trial participants underwent TCR sequencing, of whom nearly 210 received two doses of AZD1222 and approximately 25 received two doses of the MenACWY control vaccine. Trial participants were enrolled into age subgroups of 18-55, 56-69 and 70-plus years, which contained 148, 28 and 57 TCR-sequenced participants, respectively. What the research found in general, with its limitations: Conclusions about previously exposed vaccinees were limited because only six AZD1222 recipients were SARS-CoV-2 seropositive at baseline. Because no day 14 peak-response samples were available, the repertoires could be characterized only after the peak T cell response. A significant rise in spike-specific TCR breadth and depth was observed after two AZD1222 doses relative to day 0 and relative to MenACWY recipients. The 56-69-year group was small, and its depth increase did not reach significance, likely because of low power. Vaccine-associated CD4 TCRs spanned the whole spike protein, with dominant responses in regions 160-218 and 743-854. Most participants were white British and females outnumbered males, and the authors suggested that clonal diversity may have been underestimated. Reportedly, close to half of the unique spike-specific TCRs recognized epitopes lying outside the regions that are mutated in the B.1.351 and B.1.1.7 variants.

The CDR3 regions of human TCRbeta chains were analyzed by immunosequencing. The original pipeline was this. Repertoire TCRs were checked for matches against a reference library of SARS-CoV-2-specific TCRs that had been generated using the MIRA antigen-specificity platform. Breadth was defined as the fraction of unique TCRs that were SARS-CoV-2-associated, and depth was defined as the fraction of total T cells that were SARS-CoV-2-associated. Using the MIRA data, each spike-specific TCR was mapped to the spike region that the TCR reacts to and placed in a CD4 or CD8 class. Log10-transformed breadth and depth values were compared by one-way ANOVA with Sidak's multiple comparisons tests. Not all clones reach the TCRdb copy of this immuneACCESS table, which keeps in-frame sequences only. Checked studies attribute under half of the gap to unresolved V genes and leave the rest unexplained. The D gene and trimming were derived from the DNA, and the V and J assignments and clone size from that table. The sample yields 100,000 to 150,000 clones; about 93% were counted once. Of the sample, 5.5% to 8% falls within the top ten clones.

From the cysteine up to the phenylalanine, the CDR3 has a length of 12 residues. Only the CDR3 region is kept as DNA, spanning 36 bases read in frame from base 1. The germline V gene supplies CDR1 SGHRS and CDR2 YFSETQ. Cut back by 2 bases and 3 bases, the V and J ends lie 5 bases apart. Taken with the paper, the label for time point translates to: baseline before first vaccination. The vaccinee samples were drawn from two UK trials, COV001 and COV002, one of which was a single-blind randomized controlled phase 2/3 trial testing AZD1222 (ChAdOx1 nCoV-19) in healthy adults. For TCRbeta chain sequencing, PBMC samples from trial participants were taken at day 0 and at day 28 after the second dose. Of note for this clone: Its binding antigen is unknown. No qualities accompany the bases; no much larger clone lies one base away.

The sequencing here drew on peripheral blood, taken on day 0 of AZD1222 vaccination. The sequence was obtained from an adult in good health. The rearrangement combines TRBV5-1 with TRBJ1-1, with no D gene named confidently. The DNA sequence is TGCGCCAGCAGCTTCCAGGACACTGAAGCTTTCTTT. The translation is CASSFQDTEAFF.